This T cell receptor (beta chain) was recovered during a study of blood T cell repertoires in COVID-19. On the study more broadly: Sites across the United States, Italy and Spain contributed samples from acute and convalescent COVID-19.

Study processing details: Amplifying reference gene primers gave estimates of nucleated cell counts. Profiling relied on immunoSEQ multiplex PCR, and the TCRdb table lists in-frame clones only, not all of them. The V and J calls and clone size come from that table; D and trimming were worked out from the DNA. The data show about 100,000 clones, approximately 90% seen once. CDR3 length: 18 residues. With 5 bases clipped from V and 1 base from J, the junction kept 11 bases outside the gene matches. Germline V gene data show CDR1 as SGHTA and CDR2 as FQGNSA. V is TRBV7-2 and J is TRBJ2-6; 7 bases match TRBD2. The receptor was derived from a man in his fifties with active COVID-19. Sequenced material: peripheral blood. CDR3 nucleotides: TGTGCCAGCAGCCCCCCTGGCGGGAGCCTGTCTGGGGCCAACGTCCTGACTTTC. Translation gives CASSPPGGSLSGANVLTF.